This T cell receptor (beta chain) originates from a study of Tregs in tolerant kidney transplant recipients. This clone has a handful of counts. What it recognizes is unknown. Different DNA sequences within this sample yield the same CDR3. Unstimulated regulatory T cells (CD4+CD25+CD127-), CD4+CD25- non-regulatory cells, CD4 and CD8 cells were FACS-sorted from thawed PBMCs. Study-level findings and limits: This study did not directly address biological reproducibility.

Using immunoSEQ multiplex PCR, the repertoire was profiled, and TCRdb retains in-frame clones only, with some absent. The table has more than 95,000 clones, roughly 93% seen once; the top ten hold more than 0.45%. The receptor comes from a human donor in good health. Source material: CD4+ T cells from blood.

DNA for the CDR3: TGTGCCAGCAGCCAGGGACAGGGCGCGAACACCGGGGAGCTGTTTTTT. Translating it yields CASSQGQGANTGELFF. The V gene is TRBV4-2, the J gene TRBJ2-2, with 9 bases that match TRBD1. The CDR3 has 16 amino acids. From germline, CDR1 is LGHNA and CDR2 YNFKEQ. J was trimmed by 0 bases and V by 3 bases; bases with no gene match: 2.